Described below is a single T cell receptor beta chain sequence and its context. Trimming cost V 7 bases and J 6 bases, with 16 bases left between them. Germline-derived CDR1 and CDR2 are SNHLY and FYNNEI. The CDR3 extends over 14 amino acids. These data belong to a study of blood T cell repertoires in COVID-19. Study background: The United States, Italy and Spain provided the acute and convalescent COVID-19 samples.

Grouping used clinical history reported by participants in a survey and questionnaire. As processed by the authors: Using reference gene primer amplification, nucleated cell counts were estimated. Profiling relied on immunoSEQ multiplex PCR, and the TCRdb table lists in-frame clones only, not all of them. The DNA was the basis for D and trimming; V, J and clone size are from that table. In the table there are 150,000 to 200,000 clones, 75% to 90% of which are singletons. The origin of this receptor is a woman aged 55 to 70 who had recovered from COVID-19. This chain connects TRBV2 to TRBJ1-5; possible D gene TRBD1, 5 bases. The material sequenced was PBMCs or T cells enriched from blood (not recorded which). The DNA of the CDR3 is TGTGCCAGCAAAGACACCTGGGGGGGTCAGCCCCAGCATTTT. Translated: CASKDTWGGQPQHF.